This T cell receptor (beta chain) was documented in a study of cytomegalovirus exposure and HLA in healthy donors listed by TCRdb under 2017. Looking at the study overall: An earlier analysis of around 600 of the donors reported approximately 270 Gb of sequence data and roughly 100 million unique TCR beta sequences from 150 million to 200 million T cells. To predict cytomegalovirus infection status, the study combined high-throughput TCR immunosequencing, statistical association of individual TCRs with disease status, and machine learning. To decide whether each TCR beta V gene segment behaved as functional or pseudogenic, an earlier analysis of some 600 of the donors relied on high-throughput TCR beta sequencing. A later genetic analysis took genome-wide SNP genotypes for about three fifths of the roughly 700 donors and used that subset as a discovery cohort. Every discovery cohort repertoire had been produced on one sequencing platform. On average, around 230,000 unique TCR beta nucleotide sequences were sequenced per donor among some 420 genotyped donors of the cohort, with roughly 20% of those sequences being non-productive. In the later analysis, no new phenotypic data were used to find candidate immune exposures; instead, reliance was placed on TCR beta sequences and their occurrence across donors. The study was designed to test whether signatures of past pathogen exposure could be identified by cataloging public T cell receptors. The number of donors typed differed by locus, with 629-630 for A, B, C, DRB1 and DQB1, roughly 520 for DQA1, about 610 for DPA1, and approximately 470 for DPB1. The study used immunosequencing to profile the T cell repertoires of 666 subjects and linked those repertoires to cytomegalovirus serostatus. To study patterns of TCR occurrence, a later analysis re-analyzed previously published TCR beta repertoires from around 660 donors and added high-resolution HLA genotyping. The genetic ancestry cluster associated with self-reported Caucasian donors included 70% to 85% of the approximately 400 genotyped donors. Roughly 5 DR-DQ haplotypes were treated as single units for association and clustering because of strong linkage in the cohort. In addition to the first cohort of around 670 subjects, a separate validation cohort of 130 or so different subjects was used. Donor age, sex, ethnicity and CMV serostatus were compiled alongside the repertoire data. An early release covering roughly 600 HLA-typed donors comprised about 300 gigabases of sequencing data and approximately 80 million unique TCR sequences. HLA typing included class I and class II loci at four-digit resolution.

In total, roughly 670 healthy bone marrow donors made up the cohort. At the time of sampling, every cohort member was nominally healthy, though immune exposures that went unrecorded were likely present. The donor was CMV seronegative and was included in the group of a few hundred seronegative cohort members. A peripheral blood sample was collected from each donor, and TCR beta sequencing was performed on peripheral blood mononuclear cells. The Qiagen DNeasy Blood Extraction Kit was used to extract genomic DNA from the blood cell samples. As concerns this clone: No antigen is known for it. Base qualities are not provided; no much larger clone lies one nucleotide away.

The CDR3 goes from the cysteine to the phenylalanine over 17 residues. Only CDR3 DNA remains: 51 bases, in frame from the first base. At the junction V is shortened by 2 bases and J by 3 bases, with 17 bases in between. Taken from the germline V gene, the CDR1 and CDR2 loops are ENHRY and SYGVKD. Results the study describes overall, beyond this receptor: A later genetic analysis associated a missense DCLRE1C variant with V-gene and J-gene trimming of TCR beta chains, and an independent cohort replicated the association. Some IMGT-functional V segments, including TRBV6-2 and TRBV6-3, could not be told apart with the 87-base-pair reads, so those segments were excluded. The classifier was reported to diagnose cytomegalovirus status with high specificity and sensitivity in both the original and validation cohorts. A later analysis found that most CMV-associated TCR beta chains appeared HLA-restricted, with HLA associations seemingly driven largely by CMV exposure. A further reported finding was that TCR beta sequences accurately predicted the HLA-A and HLA-B alleles for most subjects in the first cohort. Most TCR sequences were seen in very few donors, while some public TCRs were found in many individuals. In vitro tests confirmed that a few of the cytomegalovirus-associated TCR beta chains recognize cytomegalovirus antigens. In a later analysis, HLA-associated TCR beta chains were found to be more clonally expanded and to have lower generation probabilities than equally common non-associated chains. The sequencing pipeline was judged likely to have produced a cluster of highly shared sequence variants as a technical artifact. Correlated functional status among segregating V segments might be attributable to linkage disequilibrium, but an unknown experimental factor could not be ruled out. The cohort was sequenced for TCR beta chains only, and without alpha or paired-chain data the features that could be detected were limited. In the study, about 150 TCR beta chains were listed as associated with cytomegalovirus. Because counts were too low, fewer than 20 rarely observed V segments, including chromosome 9 orphons, were excluded from the earlier analysis of around 590 of the donors. An earlier analysis of approximately 540 of the donors showed that most TCR beta V segments appeared in productive rearrangements either about 87% or about 30% of the time, which broadly matched IMGT annotations. According to a later analysis, TCR association rates differed among HLA loci, with DRB1 alleles showing the most associated TCRs and HLA-C alleles showing the fewest. CMV serostatus was the only immune exposure information available for the cohort. At a false discovery rate of 0.05, a later analysis linked 16,951 TCR beta sequences to specific HLA alleles. A later analysis reported that several top co-occurrence clusters appeared linked to parvovirus B19, influenza, CMV and Epstein-Barr virus. Assigning TCR associations to individual alleles was difficult when HLA alleles, especially DR and DQ, strongly co-occurred. In a later genetic analysis, fewer N-insertions in productive TCRs were reported among donors in an Asian-associated ancestry cluster than the approximately 710-donor mean. Presence/absence analyses assumed roughly uniform sequencing depth across donors, an assumption that may not hold. Because HLA typing was unavailable for some donors at each locus, only the typed subset was used in association tests. It was suggested by the authors that the approach could potentially be generalized to other disease states and immunological phenotypes.

The protocol used for the library was the immunoSEQ multiplex PCR assay. For the multiplex PCR, a mixture combining 60 forward primers for TCR Vbeta segments and 13 reverse primers for TCR Jbeta segments was used. A multiplex PCR assay on genomic DNA amplified the CDR3 region of rearranged TCR beta genes. Amplified TCR beta libraries were sequenced as 87-base-pair reads on the Illumina HiSeq System. For the original study's pipeline: A later analysis counted about 80 million unique TCR beta chains across the 666 repertoires, and around 9.9 million of these chains were shared by at least two donors. To remove PCR and sequencing errors, raw reads were error-corrected and collapsed into unique sequences using a nearest-neighbor algorithm that merged closely related sequences. CDR3 sequences were aligned to IMGT reference sequences to assign V, D and J gene segments. For a sequence to be retained, a match of at least six nucleotides to both a V gene segment and a J gene segment was required. A rearrangement was called productive if the CDR3 had no stop codons and remained in frame with V and J, and every other rearrangement was called non-productive. Following IMGT convention, CDR3 was defined as the stretch from the second conserved V-encoded cysteine to the conserved J-encoded phenylalanine. The earlier analysis of about 530 of the donors excluded any sequence lacking an unambiguous match to a single V gene segment. In an earlier analysis of approximately 560 of the donors, a V segment was called functional when productive rearrangements were above 56.7%, and segregating when the standard deviation between donors exceeded 5%. A statistical classification framework was developed to diagnose cytomegalovirus status using the catalog of TCR beta chain sequences. In a later analysis, TCR nucleotide sequences were compared against IMGT/GENE-DB human TR gene sequences so that V and J genes could be assigned. The TCRdist pipeline was used in a later analysis to assign CDR3 sequences and most-parsimonious VDJ recombination scenarios. A later analysis defined each TCR beta chain by its CDR3 amino acid sequence plus V-gene family, and excluded reads lacking a unique V-gene family. As a way to deal with suspected cross-contamination and a sequencing artifact, a later analysis dropped roughly 600 nucleotide sequences that were highly shared and had low generation probability. For each public chain, a later analysis derived a clonal expansion index from normalized ranks of inferred template counts within each repertoire. A later analysis computed generation probabilities with a VDJ recombination model fitted to out-of-frame rearrangements, and checked the results against IGoR. In a later analysis, TCR-TCR, TCR-HLA and TCR-CMV co-occurrence was scored with hypergeometric tests, and a repertoire-size bias correction was applied to TCR pairs. To estimate false discovery rates, a later analysis permuted the HLA or CMV assignments 20 times. In a later analysis, co-occurring TCRs were grouped using DBSCAN, and TCRdist sequence similarity was added for clustering within HLA-allele-positive subsets. Co-occurrence clustering excluded repertoires with fewer than 30,000 or more than 120,000 public chains, plus five with anomalous nucleotide sharing. TCRdb's version of the immuneACCESS table is confined to in-frame rearrangements and falls short of the full clone set. An unresolved V gene accounts for under half of the shortfall where checked; the remainder is of unknown origin. V and J calls plus clone size are reproduced from that table; the DNA served to infer D and trimming. The sample contains more than 150,000 clones, roughly 80% of them found a single time. Of the sample, 3.5% to 4% falls within the top ten clones.

This clonotype originated in a man aged 45-60 years in good health and CMV-seronegative. The receptor chain draws on TRBV10-3 and TRBJ2-1, and TRBD2 may be the D gene, going by 7 matching bases. The sample comprised PBMCs. The DNA sequence is given as TGTGCCATCAGTGAGGGGGTGGGGGGGCCGTTCTACAATGAGCAGTTCTTC. The translation is CAISEGVGGPFYNEQFF.